What follows describes a single T cell receptor beta chain. What it binds is unknown. The ends lost 2 bases at V and 1 base at J; junction bases unmatched: 2. Germline CDR1 is SGHRS and CDR2 is YFSETQ. The CDR3 runs 14 residues. The repertoire was sequenced with immunoSEQ multiplex PCR; TCRdb's copy has only in-frame clones and lacks some. The table lists 120,000 to 150,000 clones, 89% of them singletons. The source of the sample is a study of T cell responses to AZD1222 COVID-19 vaccine. Whole-study results and caveats: As reported, nearly half of all spike-specific TCRs target variant regions that are unmutated.

The TCR originated in an adult in good health. Sample: peripheral blood, taken on day 0 of AZD1222 vaccination. The chain combines TRBV5-1 with TRBJ2-5, with TRBD1 identical over 7 bases. Here the CDR3 DNA reads TGCGCCAGCAGCTTACAGGGGCCCCAAGAGACCCAGTACTTC. Its translation is CASSLQGPQETQYF.